This T cell receptor beta chain is drawn from a study of neurological immune-mediated disorders. Study findings and constraints: Across subjects, no CDR3 amino acid sequence appeared in expanded clones of more than one subject, a finding that suggested private repertoires in all groups.

Volunteers at a blood bank in Maryland, USA, were the healthy controls. Stored at -80 C, 2 million PBMCs were the source of the unsorted libraries. The authors made cDNA by 5'RACE with 10-nucleotide random UMIs. TCRdb independently ran MiXCR on the 5' RACE reads; one entry per CDR3 protein. The data show tens of thousands of distinct CDR3 sequences, 14% seen once. The CDR3 runs to 16 residues. V dropped 4 bases and J dropped 7; count of bases not matched to a gene: 12. Germline CDR1 SGHNT, CDR2 YYREEE (reference sequence). Ten or more counts support this clonotype. Its cognate antigen is unknown. This TCR was sampled from a woman aged 45 to 65 in good health. The V and J genes are TRBV5-4 and TRBJ2-1; 9 bases map to TRBD1. The sequencing sample was made of PBMCs. The CDR3 region has the DNA TGTGCCAGCAGCCCTGGCCGGGACAGGGTAGTTAATGAGCAGTTCTTC. Protein sequence: CASSPGRDRVVNEQFF.